This T cell receptor beta chain was captured by sequencing in a study of T cells in Graves' hyperthyroidism and ophthalmopathy (dated by TCRdb to between 2018 and 2021). Turning to the overall study: Peripheral blood samples were taken at initial diagnosis, before any treatment was given. The paper describes TCR Vbeta CDR3 sequencing of 135 peripheral blood samples, made up of about 41 ophthalmopathy patients, 70 to 75 hyperthyroidism patients and about 17 progressor patients. In addition, the study compared T-cell repertoires in thyroid tissue and in blood from six Graves' hyperthyroidism patients. Following sampling, methimazole starting at 30 mg daily was given to hyperthyroidism patients, and high-dose intravenous methylprednisolone was given to ophthalmopathy patients. Prospective prediction of ophthalmopathy was tested in an independent validation cohort of 18 to 20 hyperthyroidism patients and 15 to 17 patients who later progressed to ophthalmopathy. The 75 to 100 discovery patients were randomly split 7:3 into training and test sets. A discovery cohort of about 96 patients, roughly 45 with Graves' ophthalmopathy and about 58 with stable Graves' hyperthyroidism, was used to find distinguishing TCR V-J signatures. What the authors observed across the whole study: Most expanded thyroid clonotypes (frequency above 0.001) were also detected in blood, a finding suggesting that blood repertoires may reflect thyroid immune responses. A model built on a 13 V-J signature distinguished ophthalmopathy from stable hyperthyroidism, reaching about 88% sensitivity and about 81% specificity in cross-validation and 80%/75% in testing. In validation, the model predicted progression to ophthalmopathy a median of around 6.5 months before onset, with over 55% sensitivity and just under 75% specificity. No statistical method was used to fix the sample size in advance, and group allocation was not hidden from the investigators.

TCR beta CDR3 regions were amplified from RNA transcripts. The first round of RT-PCR for the TCR CDR3 was performed with the HTBI primer set and the Qiagen OneStep RT-PCR kit. Libraries were constructed in a second round of multiplex PCR, after which size selection and purification were performed. The libraries were sequenced on an Illumina HiSeq2000 using paired-end 100 bp reads. Turning to the authors' computational methods: SOAPnuke was used to process the raw data, removing reads that contained adapters or uncalled bases, had a mean Phred below 15, or lacked an exact match to the constant primer or identifier. COPE v1.2.5 was used to merge the high-quality paired reads, and each unique nucleotide sequence was defined as a clonotype. MiTCR v1.1 was used to align clonotypes to the IMGT TRBV, TRBD and TRBJ reference segments. The analysis was restricted to V-J combinations with a frequency above 0.0001, which together covered just over 98% of the repertoires. A TCS score was defined as the ratio of F50 (clonal expansion) to E x V (chaos), with BLOSUM62-based TCRdist applied between CDR3 peptides within each V-J. Welch's t-statistics and random forest reduced around 510 V-J features to 13, which were used in a naive Bayes classifier (R e1071). TCRdb reanalyzed the raw reads on its own, using fastp at Q25 for trimming and MiXCR for clone calling, and kept in-frame beta chains. Each CDR3 protein gets just one entry, which takes the most common genes and DNA from the rows behind it. The V and J calls, along with clone size, are taken from TCRdb and not from the paper's own processing. Counted in this sample were roughly 600,000 distinct CDR3 sequences; around 15% of them appeared once. Around 13% of the sample is held by the ten biggest clonotypes.

Ophthalmopathy patients had moderately to severely active disease, with a Clinical Activity Score of 3 or more, a NOSPECS grade of 4 or more, and a disease duration of less than 3 months. The study excluded patients with uncontrolled infections, other autoimmune diseases, pregnancy or lactation. Diagnoses relied on clinical symptoms, serum thyroxine and TRAb, thyroid ultrasound and orbital computed tomography. PBMCs were separated from 10 ml of fresh peripheral blood using Ficoll-Paque density gradient centrifugation. Trizol reagent was used to extract total RNA, and RNA quality was then checked on an Agilent 2100 Bioanalyzer. The CDR3 measures 14 amino acids from cysteine to phenylalanine. Just the 42-base CDR3 DNA is kept, in frame starting at base 1. The germline V gene specifies SGDLS as CDR1 and YYNGEE as CDR2. A note on this clonotype: The clone's antigen remains unknown. A read error may produce the germline difference seen at one junction end.

This chain is built from TRBV9 and TRBJ2-1, and 8 junctional nucleotides match TRBD2. The clonotype was recovered from a woman aged 45-59 years with Graves' ophthalmopathy. Specimen: blood. The DNA sequence follows: TGTGTCAGCAGCGTAGCGGGACCCTACAATGAGCAGTTCTTC. Its translation is CVSSVAGPYNEQFF.